The clone carrying this TCR beta chain came up once. These data are taken from a study of blood T cell repertoires in COVID-19. The authors' processing: Researchers report that nucleated cell counts were estimated from reference gene primer amplification. The assay was immunoSEQ multiplex PCR, and TCRdb's table has in-frame clones only and misses some. V, J and clone size derive from that table, while D and trimming were established from the DNA sequence. Counted here are some 270,000 clones, roughly 86% occurring once; the ten biggest clones make up about 8.7%. The CDR3 runs to 12 residues. Germline CDR1 reads SGHNT; CDR2 reads YYREEE (reference sequence). V was trimmed by 1 base and J by 3 bases, leaving 3 bases between them.

The sequenced sample was peripheral blood. V gene TRBV5-4 combines with J gene TRBJ2-3, with D unresolved. This TCR was sampled from a man aged 40-50 years with active or convalescent COVID-19. CDR3 nucleotides: TGTGCCAGCAGCTTGCGGACAGATACGCAGTATTTT. Its protein product is CASSLRTDTQYF.